The 10 T cell receptor beta chains listed next were all sequenced from one sample in a study of T cell responses to AZD1222 COVID-19 vaccine. Some clones are missing from TCRdb's copy, which holds only in-frame ones; the method was immunoSEQ multiplex PCR. The repertoire holds 170,000 or so clones, 85% to 95% seen once, with roughly 0.9% in the top ten. Here the sequenced sample was peripheral blood, taken on day 0 of AZD1222 vaccination. All receptors derive from an adult in good health.

This chain joins TRBV27 and TRBJ2-2; tentatively, D is TRBD2 (7 bases). Deletions cut 3 bases from V and 5 bases from J, with 16 bases between. CDR1 and CDR2 (germline): MNHEY, SMNVEV (reference sequence). CDR3 size: 16 residues. The CDR3 here is CASSLVRGGGTGELFF. The DNA for the CDR3 is TGTGCCAGCAGTTTGGTGAGGGGGGGTGGTACCGGGGAGCTGTTTTTT.

This chain joins TRBV28 and TRBJ1-5, with a tentative D call TRBD1 (6 bases). This CDR3 has 14 residues. Trimming took off 6 bases at V and 6 bases at J, with 15 bases between the two ends. The germline gives CDR1 MDHEN, CDR2 SYDVKM. The DNA of the CDR3 is TGTGCCAGCAGATTGGGGGGCGCGTCTCAGCCCCAGCATTTT. This translates into CASRLGGASQPQHF.

The chain links TRBV4-1 to TRBJ1-2; tentative D call: TRBD1 (5 bases). Per germline, CDR1 MGHRA and CDR2 YSYEKL. CDR3 length: 13 amino acids. V lost 0 bases and J 6 bases, leaving 8 bases between the germline ends. CDR3 DNA sequence: TGCGCCAGCAGCCAAGAAACCAGGGATGGCTACACCTTC. Translation gives CASSQETRDGYTF.

The count of this clone is one. The chain couples TRBV5-1 to TRBJ2-1; TRBD1 is a possible D gene (6 bases). Per the germline V gene, CDR1 is SGHRS and CDR2 is YFSETQ. The CDR3 consists of 14 residues. V lost 1 base to trimming and J lost 6 bases, with 11 bases between them. The CDR3 sequence is CASSLTGNSNEQFF. CDR3 sequence (DNA): TGCGCCAGCAGCTTGACAGGGAACTCCAATGAGCAGTTCTTC.

The rearrangement uses TRBV5-4 and TRBJ1-1, with no clear D. From germline, CDR1 is SGHNT and CDR2 YYREEE (reference sequence). This CDR3 is built from 11 residues. V lost 5 bases, J lost 5 bases, and 7 bases lay in between. Here the CDR3 reads CASSSLTEAFF. CDR3 nucleotide sequence: TGTGCCAGCAGTTCCCTAACTGAAGCTTTCTTT.

The genes are TRBV15 and TRBJ2-7; D may correspond to TRBD1 or TRBD2 (5 bases each). This CDR3 spans 12 amino acids. Germline values: CDR1 LNHNV, CDR2 YYDKDF (reference sequence). The V and J ends lost 6 bases and 7 bases respectively, with 13 bases between them. The CDR3 region has the DNA TGTGCCACCAGGGGGGAGCTTAAGGAGCAGTACTTC. It specifies CATRGELKEQYF.

This chain links TRBV5-1 with TRBJ1-3; D not resolved. The CDR3 contains 17 residues. The V end lost 0 bases, the J end lost 7 bases, and 20 bases lay between the germline ends. CDR1 is SGHRS, CDR2 YFSETQ, per germline. CDR3 residues: CASSLAGERLTGNTIYF. DNA for the CDR3: TGCGCCAGCAGCTTGGCCGGGGAGCGGCTGACCGGGAACACCATATATTTT. The full variable domain, its missing parts supplied by reference TRBV5-1 and TRBJ1-3, is KAGVTQTPRYLIKTRGQQVTLSCSPISGHRSVSWYQQTPGQGLQFLFEYFSETQRNKGNFPGRFSGRQFSNSRSEMNVSTLELGDSALYLCASSLAGERLTGNTIYFGEGSWLTVV.

The chain couples TRBV18 to TRBJ2-5; 8 bases align to TRBD2. The CDR3 runs to 13 residues. After removal of 5 bases from V and 4 bases from J, the junction contained 3 bases not matched to a gene. Germline values: CDR1 KGHSH, CDR2 LQKENI. As DNA, the CDR3 is TGTGCCAGCTCAGGTGGACTAGCAGAGACCCAGTACTTC. This sequence encodes CASSGGLAETQYF.

The DNA of the CDR3 is TGTGCCAGCAGTGTGGGACAGGGTATTCTTTCACCCCTCCACTTT. This encodes CASSVGQGILSPLHF. The rearrangement joins TRBV2 to TRBJ1-6; 9 positions match TRBD1. CDR1 and CDR2 (germline): SNHLY, FYNNEI. With 4 bases clipped from V and 9 bases from J, the junction kept 7 bases outside the gene matches. The length of the CDR3 is 15 residues.

The table lists this clone with a count of one. This chain joins TRBV28 and TRBJ1-2; 8 positions agree with TRBD1. This CDR3 region has 15 residues. CDR1 and CDR2 (germline): MDHEN, SYDVKM. With 4 bases clipped from V and 4 bases from J, the junction kept 8 bases outside the gene matches. The CDR3 nucleotides are TGTGCCAGCAGTTCGACGTGGACAGGGAGCTATGGCTACACCTTC. Protein sequence: CASSSTWTGSYGYTF.